The clone carrying this T cell receptor (beta chain) was detected a few times. The antigen is not known. The entirety of the isolated RNA underwent reverse transcription, so expressed TCRB transcripts were sequenced. Here immunoSEQ multiplex PCR was the method, and the copy in TCRdb shows in-frame clones only, minus some. The sample has under 350,000 clones; around 7.3% are singletons. The data derive from a study of beta chain features in type 1 diabetes. Whole-study findings and limits: An over-representation of cells with high TCR expression could result from cDNA sequencing.

A single heparinised blood sample, averaging approximately 116 mL, was obtained per donor. The specimen was central memory CD4+ T cells from blood. This TCR came from a woman under 30 in good health.

The CDR3 DNA is TGTGCCAGCAGCTTGACAGGGGTGAATCAGCCCCAGCATTTT. As protein: CASSLTGVNQPQHF. V and J are TRBV6-1 and TRBJ1-5; 8 bases map to TRBD1. The germline CDR1 and CDR2 sequences are MNHNS and SASEGT. The CDR3 is made up of 14 amino acids. The V segment lost 6 bases and the J segment 4 bases; nucleotides outside the gene matches: 5.